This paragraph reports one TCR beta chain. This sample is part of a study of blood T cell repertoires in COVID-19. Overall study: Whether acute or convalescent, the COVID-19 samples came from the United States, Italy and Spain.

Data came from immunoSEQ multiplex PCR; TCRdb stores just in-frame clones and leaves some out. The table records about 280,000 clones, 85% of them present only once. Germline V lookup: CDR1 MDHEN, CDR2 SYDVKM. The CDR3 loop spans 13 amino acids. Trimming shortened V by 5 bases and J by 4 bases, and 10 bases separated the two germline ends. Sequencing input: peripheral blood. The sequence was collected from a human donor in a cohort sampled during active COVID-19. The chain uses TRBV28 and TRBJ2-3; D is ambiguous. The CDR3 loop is CASSTPPSDTQYF. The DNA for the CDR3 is TGTGCCAGCAGTACTCCGCCTTCAGATACGCAGTATTTT.